The entry below describes one T cell receptor beta chain. Germline and junction disagree at one end, which may indicate a read error. MiXCR was run by TCRdb on the reads, yielding one entry per CDR3 protein. The sample yields 400,000 to 550,000 distinct CDR3 sequences, about 11% seen once. The data are from a study of T cell repertoires in cytomegalovirus infection. The sample consisted of PBMCs. The receptor's source is a human donor in good health (CMV status not recorded). Some clones in this sample may be carry-over from other donors' samples.

The CDR3 spells CPSSPWTSGNEQFF. For the CDR3, the DNA is TGTCCCAGTAGTCCCTGGACTAGCGGGAATGAGCAGTTCTTC. This sequence joins TRBV19 and TRBJ2-1; 11 positions match TRBD2. The CDR3 totals 14 residues. Germline V gives CDR1 LNHDA, CDR2 SQIVND (reference sequence). The variable domain in full, completed from reference TRBV19 and TRBJ2-1, reads DGGITQSPKYLFRKEGQNVTLSCEQNLNHDAMYWYRQDPGQGLRLIYYSQIVNDFQKGDIAEGYSVSREKKESFPLTVTSAQKNPTAFYLCPSSPWTSGNEQFFGPGTRLTVL.